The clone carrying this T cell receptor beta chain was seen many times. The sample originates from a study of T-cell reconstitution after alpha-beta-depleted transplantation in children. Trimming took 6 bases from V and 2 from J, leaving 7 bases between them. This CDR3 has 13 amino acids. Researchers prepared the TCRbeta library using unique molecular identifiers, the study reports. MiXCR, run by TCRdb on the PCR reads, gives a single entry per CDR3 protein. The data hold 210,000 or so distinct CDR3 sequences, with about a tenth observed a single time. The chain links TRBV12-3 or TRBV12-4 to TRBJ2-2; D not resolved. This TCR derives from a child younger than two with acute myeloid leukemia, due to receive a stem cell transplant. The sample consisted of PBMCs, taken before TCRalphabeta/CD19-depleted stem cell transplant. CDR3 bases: TGTGCCAGCAGCCTGACTAACACCGGGGAGCTGTTTTTT. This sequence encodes CASSLTNTGELFF.